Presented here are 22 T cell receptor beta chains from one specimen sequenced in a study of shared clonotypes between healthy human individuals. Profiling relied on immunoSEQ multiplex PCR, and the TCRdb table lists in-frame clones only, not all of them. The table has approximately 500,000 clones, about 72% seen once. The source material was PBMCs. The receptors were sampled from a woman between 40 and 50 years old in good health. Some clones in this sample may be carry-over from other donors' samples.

The CDR3 sequence: CASSPSELSSYEQYF. CDR3 sequence (DNA): TGTGCCAGCTCACCGAGTGAACTGTCCTCCTACGAGCAGTACTTC. The chain links TRBV18 to TRBJ2-7; D not resolved. The V and J ends lost 3 bases and 0 bases respectively, with 12 bases between them. The germline V gene encodes CDR1 KGHSH and CDR2 LQKENI. The CDR3 has 15 residues.

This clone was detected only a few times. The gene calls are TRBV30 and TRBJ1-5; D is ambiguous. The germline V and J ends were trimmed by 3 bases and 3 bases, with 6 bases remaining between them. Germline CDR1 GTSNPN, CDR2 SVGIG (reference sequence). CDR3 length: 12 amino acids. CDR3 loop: CAWRQPNQPQHF. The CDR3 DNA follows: TGTGCCTGGAGACAGCCCAATCAGCCCCAGCATTTT.

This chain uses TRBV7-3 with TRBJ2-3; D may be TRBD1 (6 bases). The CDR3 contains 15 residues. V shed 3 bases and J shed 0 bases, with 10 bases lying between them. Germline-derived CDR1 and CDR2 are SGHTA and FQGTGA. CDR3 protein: CASSLRQASTDTQYF. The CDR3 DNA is TGTGCCAGCAGCTTGAGACAGGCTAGCACAGATACGCAGTATTTT.

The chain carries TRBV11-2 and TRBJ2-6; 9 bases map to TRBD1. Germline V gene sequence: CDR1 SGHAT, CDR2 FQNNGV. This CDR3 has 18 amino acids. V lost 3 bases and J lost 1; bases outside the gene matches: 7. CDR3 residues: CASSFRGQGLSGANVLTF. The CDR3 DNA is TGTGCCAGCAGCTTCCGCGGACAGGGGCTTTCTGGGGCCAACGTCCTGACTTTC.

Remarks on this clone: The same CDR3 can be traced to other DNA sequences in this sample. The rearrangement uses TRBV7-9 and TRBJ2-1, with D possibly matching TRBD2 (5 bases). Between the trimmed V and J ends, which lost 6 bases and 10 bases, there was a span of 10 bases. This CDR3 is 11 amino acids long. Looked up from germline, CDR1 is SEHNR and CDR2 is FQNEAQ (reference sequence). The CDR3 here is CASSLAGEQFF. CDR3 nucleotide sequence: TGTGCCAGCAGTCTAGCAGGCGAGCAGTTCTTC.

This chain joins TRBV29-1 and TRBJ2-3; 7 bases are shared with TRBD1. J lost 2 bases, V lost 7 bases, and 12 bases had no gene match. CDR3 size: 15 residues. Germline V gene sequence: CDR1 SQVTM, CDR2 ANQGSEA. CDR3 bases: TGCAGCGCTGACCCGACAGGGCCGACCACAGATACGCAGTATTTT. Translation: CSADPTGPTTDTQYF.

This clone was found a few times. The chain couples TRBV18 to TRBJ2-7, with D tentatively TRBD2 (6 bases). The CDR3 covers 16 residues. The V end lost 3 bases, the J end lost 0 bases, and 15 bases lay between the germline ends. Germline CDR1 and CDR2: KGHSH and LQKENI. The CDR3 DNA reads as TGTGCCAGCTCACCTCCCGGGCTAGCGTTCTCCTACGAGCAGTACTTC. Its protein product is CASSPPGLAFSYEQYF. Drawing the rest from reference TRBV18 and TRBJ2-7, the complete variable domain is NAGVMQNPRHLVRRRGQEARLRCSPMKGHSHVYWYRQLPEEGLKFMVYLQKENIIDESGMPKERFSAEFPKEGPSILRIQQVVRGDSAAYFCASSPPGLAFSYEQYFGPGTRLTVT.

CDR3 in amino acids: CASSPTTAPSYEQYF. In nucleotides, the CDR3 is TGTGCCAGCAGCCCGACGACAGCCCCATCCTACGAGCAGTACTTC. This rearrangement joins TRBV7-3 to TRBJ2-7, with D possibly TRBD1 on 5 matching bases. Trimming shortened V by 5 bases and J by 1 base, and 15 bases separated the two germline ends. This CDR3 comprises 15 residues. Germline CDR1 and CDR2: SGHTA and FQGTGA.

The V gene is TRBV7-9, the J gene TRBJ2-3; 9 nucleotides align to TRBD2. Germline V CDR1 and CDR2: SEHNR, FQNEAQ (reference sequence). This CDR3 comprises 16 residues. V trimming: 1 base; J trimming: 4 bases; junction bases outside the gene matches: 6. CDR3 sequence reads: CASSLGGGRGADTQYF. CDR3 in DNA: TGTGCCAGCAGCTTAGGAGGCGGGAGGGGCGCAGATACGCAGTATTTT.

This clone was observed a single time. In DNA, the CDR3 is TGTGCCAGCAGCTTCCTGGGAACAGATACGCAGTATTTT. Amino acid sequence: CASSFLGTDTQYF. The chain is built from TRBV7-3 and TRBJ2-3; D gene unclear. The CDR3 sequence is 13 residues long. The V end was cut by 3 bases, the J end by 3 bases, with 7 bases between. Germline CDR1 SGHTA, CDR2 FQGTGA.

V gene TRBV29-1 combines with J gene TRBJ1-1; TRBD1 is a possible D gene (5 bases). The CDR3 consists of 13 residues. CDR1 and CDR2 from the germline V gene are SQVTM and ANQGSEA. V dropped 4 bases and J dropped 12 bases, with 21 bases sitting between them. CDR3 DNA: TGCAGCGTTGGAACACGGCTGGGCAGGGAATCTTTCTTT. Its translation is CSVGTRLGRESFF.

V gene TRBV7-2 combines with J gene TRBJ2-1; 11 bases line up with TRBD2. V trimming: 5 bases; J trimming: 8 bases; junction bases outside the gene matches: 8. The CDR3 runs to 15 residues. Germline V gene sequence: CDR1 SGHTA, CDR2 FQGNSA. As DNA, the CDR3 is TGTGCCAGCAGCCCCTTAGCGGGAGGGGGCCATGAGCAGTTCTTC. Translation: CASSPLAGGGHEQFF.

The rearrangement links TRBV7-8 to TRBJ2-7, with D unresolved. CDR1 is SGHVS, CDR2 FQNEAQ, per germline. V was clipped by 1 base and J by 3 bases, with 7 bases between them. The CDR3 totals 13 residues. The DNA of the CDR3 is TGTGCCAGCAGCTTAGACGAGTACTACGAGCAGTACTTC. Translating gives CASSLDEYYEQYF.

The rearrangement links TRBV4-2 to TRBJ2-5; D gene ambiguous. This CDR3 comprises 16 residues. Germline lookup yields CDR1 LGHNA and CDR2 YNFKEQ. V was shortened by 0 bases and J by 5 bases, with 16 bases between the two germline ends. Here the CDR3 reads CASSQDTDSNSETQYF. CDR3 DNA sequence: TGTGCCAGCAGCCAAGATACTGATAGCAACAGTGAGACCCAGTACTTC.

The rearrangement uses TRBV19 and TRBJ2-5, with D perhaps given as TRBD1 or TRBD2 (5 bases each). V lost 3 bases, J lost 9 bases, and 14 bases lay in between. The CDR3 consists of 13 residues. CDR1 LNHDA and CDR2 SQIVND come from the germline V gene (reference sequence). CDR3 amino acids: CASSIYQEGPQYF. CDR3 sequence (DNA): TGTGCCAGTAGTATCTACCAAGAGGGGCCCCAGTACTTC.

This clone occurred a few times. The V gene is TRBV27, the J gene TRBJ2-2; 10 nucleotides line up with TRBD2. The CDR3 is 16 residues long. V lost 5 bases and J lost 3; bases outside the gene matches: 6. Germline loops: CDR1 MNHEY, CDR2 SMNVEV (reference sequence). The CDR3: CASSTQAGGHTGELFF. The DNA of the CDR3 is TGTGCCAGCAGTACTCAAGCGGGAGGGCACACCGGGGAGCTGTTTTTT.

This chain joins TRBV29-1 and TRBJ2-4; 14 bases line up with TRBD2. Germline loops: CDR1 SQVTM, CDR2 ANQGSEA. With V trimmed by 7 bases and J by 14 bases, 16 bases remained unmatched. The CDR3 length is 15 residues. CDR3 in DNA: TGCAGCGCCGTCCCGGGACTAGCGGGAGACTCTCAGGAGTACTTC. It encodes CSAVPGLAGDSQEYF.

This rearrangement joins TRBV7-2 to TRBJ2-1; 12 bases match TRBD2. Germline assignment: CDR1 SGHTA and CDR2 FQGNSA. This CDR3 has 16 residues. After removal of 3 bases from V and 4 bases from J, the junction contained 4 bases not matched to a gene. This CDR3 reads CASSFVGLAGYNEQFF. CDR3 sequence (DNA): TGTGCCAGCAGCTTTGTGGGACTAGCGGGTTACAATGAGCAGTTCTTC.

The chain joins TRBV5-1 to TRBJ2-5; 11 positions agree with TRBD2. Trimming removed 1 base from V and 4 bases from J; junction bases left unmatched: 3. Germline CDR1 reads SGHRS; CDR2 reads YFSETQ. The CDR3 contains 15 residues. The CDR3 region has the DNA TGCGCCAGCAGCTTGCTTCTAGCGGGAGGAGAGACCCAGTACTTC. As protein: CASSLLLAGGETQYF. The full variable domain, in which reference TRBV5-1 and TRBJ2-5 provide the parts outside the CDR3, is KAGVTQTPRYLIKTRGQQVTLSCSPISGHRSVSWYQQTPGQGLQFLFEYFSETQRNKGNFPGRFSGRQFSNSRSEMNVSTLELGDSALYLCASSLLLAGGETQYFGPGTRLLVL.

CDR3 DNA: TGTGCCAGCAGTGACGTTAGGGACACCGGGGAGCTGTTTTTT. Residues: CASSDVRDTGELFF. The chain combines TRBV2 with TRBJ2-2; the D is unclear. CDR3 length: 14 amino acids. Germline values: CDR1 SNHLY, CDR2 FYNNEI. The V end lost 3 bases, the J end lost 3 bases, and 8 bases lay between the germline ends. The whole variable domain, remainder taken from reference TRBV2 and TRBJ2-2, is EPEVTQTPSHQVTQMGQEVILRCVPISNHLYFYWYRQILGQKVEFLVSFYNNEISEKSEIFDDQFSVERPDGSNFTLKIRSTKLEDSAMYFCASSDVRDTGELFFGEGSRLTVL.

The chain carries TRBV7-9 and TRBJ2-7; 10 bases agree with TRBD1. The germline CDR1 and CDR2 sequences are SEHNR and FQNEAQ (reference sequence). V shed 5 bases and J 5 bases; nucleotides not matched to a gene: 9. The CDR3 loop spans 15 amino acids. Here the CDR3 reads CASSPIPGTGDEQYF. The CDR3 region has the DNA TGTGCCAGCAGCCCCATTCCCGGGACAGGGGACGAGCAGTACTTC.

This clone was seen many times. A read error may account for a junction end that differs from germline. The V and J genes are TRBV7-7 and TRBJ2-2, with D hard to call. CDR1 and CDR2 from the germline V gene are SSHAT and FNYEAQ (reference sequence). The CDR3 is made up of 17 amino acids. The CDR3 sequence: CASSLGVRDWNTGELFF. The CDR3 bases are TGTGCTAGCAGCTTAGGTGTTAGAGACTGGAACACCGGGGAGCTGTTTTTT.